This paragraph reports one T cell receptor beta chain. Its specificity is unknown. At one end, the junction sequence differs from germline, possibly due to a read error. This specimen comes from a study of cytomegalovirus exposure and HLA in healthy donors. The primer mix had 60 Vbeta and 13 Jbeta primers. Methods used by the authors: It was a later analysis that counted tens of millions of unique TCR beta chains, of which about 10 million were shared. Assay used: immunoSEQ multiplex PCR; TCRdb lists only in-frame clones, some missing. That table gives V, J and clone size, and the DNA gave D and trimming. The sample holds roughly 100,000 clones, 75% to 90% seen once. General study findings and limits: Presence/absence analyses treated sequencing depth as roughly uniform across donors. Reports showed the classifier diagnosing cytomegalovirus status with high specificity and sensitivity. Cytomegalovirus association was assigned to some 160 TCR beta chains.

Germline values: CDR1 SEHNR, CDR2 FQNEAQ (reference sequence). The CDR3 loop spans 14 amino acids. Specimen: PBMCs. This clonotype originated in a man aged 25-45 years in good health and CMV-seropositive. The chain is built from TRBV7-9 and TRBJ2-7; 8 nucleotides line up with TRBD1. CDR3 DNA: TGTGCCAGCAGCATAGCGGACAGGGTCGACGAGCAGTACTTC. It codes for CASSIADRVDEQYF.